The source of this TCR beta chain is a study of T-cell reconstitution after alpha-beta-depleted transplantation in children. The study's findings and limits: Expanded graft clones, several hundred of them, were reportedly the source of alpha-beta T cells about two months after transplant. Among T cells one year after transplant, newly produced cells accounted for most counts and diversity. The origin of high day-60 TCRbeta diversity in some patients lay in surviving recipient T cells and thymic progenitors.

Details on this clonotype: Its specificity is unknown.

Unique molecular identifiers tagged the TCRbeta library. MiXCR, run by TCRdb on the PCR reads, gives a single entry per CDR3 protein. Of about 500,000 distinct CDR3 sequences in the sample, 10% to 12% were seen once. The CDR3 totals 15 residues. Trimming at V came to 0 bases and at J to 13 bases, leaving 12 bases not matched to a gene. Per the germline V gene, CDR1 is MNHEY and CDR2 is SVGAGI. The source of this sequence is a female patient aged 2-15 years who had a stem cell transplant for aplastic anemia, so the T cells may come from the graft donor. The specimen was PBMCs, mostly from graft donor cells, collected 180 days after TCRalphabeta/CD19-depleted stem cell transplant. This chain joins TRBV6-5 and TRBJ2-5; 9 positions match TRBD1. This CDR3 reads CASSYSRTGAPVRYF. CDR3 in DNA: TGTGCCAGCAGTTACTCTCGGACAGGGGCCCCCGTTCGGTACTTC.